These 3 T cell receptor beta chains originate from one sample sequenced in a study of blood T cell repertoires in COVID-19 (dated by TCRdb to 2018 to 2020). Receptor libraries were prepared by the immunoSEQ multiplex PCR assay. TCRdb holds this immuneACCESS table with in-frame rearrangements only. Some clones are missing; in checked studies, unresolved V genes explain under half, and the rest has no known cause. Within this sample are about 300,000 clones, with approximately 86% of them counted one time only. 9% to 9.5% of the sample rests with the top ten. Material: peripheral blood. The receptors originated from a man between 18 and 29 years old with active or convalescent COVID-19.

In nucleotides, the CDR3 is TGCGCCAGCAGCCAAGTATCGACAGGGGATCAGCCCCAGCATTTT. This codes for CASSQVSTGDQPQHF. The rearrangement joins TRBV4-1 to TRBJ1-5, with TRBD1 matching over 8 bases. The CDR3 runs to 15 residues. Germline trimming cut 1 base from V and 5 bases from J; bases unmatched to any gene: 4. From germline, CDR1 is MGHRA and CDR2 YSYEKL.

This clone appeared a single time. The CDR3 DNA reads as TGTGCCAGCAGCTTAGCCAAGTGGGGACAGCGAGAGGGTGGCTACACCTTC. Protein: CASSLAKWGQREGGYTF. The chain is built from TRBV7-2 and TRBJ1-2, with 7 nucleotides matching TRBD1. This CDR3 contains 17 residues. With V trimmed by 0 bases and J by 7 bases, 14 bases remained unmatched. Per germline, CDR1 SGHTA and CDR2 FQGNSA.

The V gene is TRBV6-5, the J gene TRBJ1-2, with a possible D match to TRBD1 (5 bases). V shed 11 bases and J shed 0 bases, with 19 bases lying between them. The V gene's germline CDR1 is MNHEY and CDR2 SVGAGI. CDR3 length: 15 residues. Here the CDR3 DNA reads TGTGCCGGTCGGGACTGTAGTGGGCCTAACTATGGCTACACCTTC. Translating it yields CAGRDCSGPNYGYTF.